These 27 T cell receptor beta chains originate from one sample sequenced in a study of cytomegalovirus exposure and HLA in healthy donors (dated by TCRdb to 2017 to 2019). Receptors were amplified or captured by the immunoSEQ multiplex PCR assay. For the multiplex PCR, a mixture combining 60 forward primers for TCR Vbeta segments and 13 reverse primers for TCR Jbeta segments was used. TCRdb took this table from immuneACCESS and kept in-frame rearrangements with V and J called. Such tables lack part of the clones; where checked against another copy, unresolved V genes explain under half of the gap, and the rest is unexplained. Counted in this sample were about 59,000 clones; over 60% of them appeared once. The top ten clonotypes cover almost 7% of the sample. The sequenced sample was PBMCs. Every receptor here comes from a man aged 25 to 40 in good health and CMV-seropositive.

The rearrangement links TRBV5-6 to TRBJ1-5; D gene unclear. The CDR3 extends over 13 amino acids. Between the trimmed V and J ends, which lost 0 bases and 3 bases, there was a span of 4 bases. Germline-derived CDR1 and CDR2 are SGHDT and YYEEEE. The CDR3 coding sequence is TGTGCCAGCAGCTTGGGAGTCAATCAGCCCCAGCATTTT. Encoded protein: CASSLGVNQPQHF.

The V call is TRBV7-9, the J call TRBJ1-3; possibly TRBD1 for D (5 bases). CDR3 length: 18 residues. Germline values: CDR1 SEHNR, CDR2 FQNEAQ (reference sequence). V gave up 4 bases and J gave up 1 base, with 20 bases separating them. CDR3 bases: TGTGCCAGCAGCTCCGGGGGTCGTCTGGGGGGATCTGGAAACACCATATATTTT. It specifies CASSSGGRLGGSGNTIYF.

This clone was recorded only once. The J gene is TRBJ2-1, the V gene TRBV6-5; 10 bases map to TRBD2. CDR3 length: 16 amino acids. In germline, CDR1 is MNHEY, CDR2 SVGAGI. With V trimmed by 3 bases and J by 6 bases, 8 bases remained unmatched. This chain's CDR3 is CASSYSPIAGGNEQFF. DNA for the CDR3: TGTGCCAGCAGTTATTCCCCTATAGCGGGGGGCAATGAGCAGTTCTTC.

V gene TRBV9 combines with J gene TRBJ2-5, with D possibly matching TRBD1 (6 bases). The germline CDR1 and CDR2 sequences are SGDLS and YYNGEE. V lost 4 bases to trimming and J lost 3 bases, with 16 bases between them. The CDR3 is made up of 15 amino acids. The CDR3 here is CASSPTPRTEETQYF. The CDR3 nucleotides read TGTGCCAGCAGCCCTACTCCACGGACAGAAGAGACCCAGTACTTC.

The J gene is TRBJ2-3, the V gene TRBV7-7, with D possibly matching TRBD1 (5 bases). CDR1 and CDR2 from the germline V gene are SSHAT and FNYEAQ (reference sequence). The V and J ends lost 1 base and 0 bases respectively, with 8 bases between them. The CDR3 sequence is 15 residues long. The CDR3 loop is CASSLGGLSTDTQYF. The CDR3 bases are TGTGCCAGCAGCTTAGGGGGCCTCAGCACAGATACGCAGTATTTT.

V is TRBV30 and J is TRBJ1-6; D gene uncertain. Deletions cut 3 bases from V and 6 bases from J, with 12 bases between. Germline-derived CDR1 and CDR2 are GTSNPN and SVGIG (reference sequence). CDR3 length: 14 residues. CDR3: CAWRSGPSNSPLHF. In nucleotides, the CDR3 is TGTGCCTGGAGGAGCGGACCGAGTAATTCACCCCTCCACTTT.

This clone was counted a single time. The chain is built from TRBV4-2 and TRBJ1-3, with 7 bases identical to TRBD1. CDR1 and CDR2 from the germline V gene are LGHNA and YNFKEQ. V gave up 4 bases and J gave up 4 bases; unmatched junction bases: 4. This CDR3 has 14 amino acids. This CDR3 is CASSPSRGGNTIYF. CDR3 DNA sequence: TGTGCCAGCAGCCCCAGCAGGGGGGGAAACACCATATATTTT.

The count of this clone is one. The J gene is TRBJ1-3, the V gene TRBV30; D is perhaps TRBD1 (5 bases). This CDR3 region has 19 residues. Germline V lookup: CDR1 GTSNPN, CDR2 SVGIG (reference sequence). V lost 0 bases and J lost 0, with 21 bases in between. The CDR3 bases are TGTGCCTGGAGTGTATTTCGAAATCCGGTACAGGTCTCTGGAAACACCATATATTTT. Amino acid sequence: CAWSVFRNPVQVSGNTIYF.

The rearrangement joins TRBV29-1 to TRBJ1-2, with a tentative D call TRBD1 (5 bases). CDR1 and CDR2 (germline): SQVTM, ANQGSEA. This CDR3 region has 16 residues. With 1 base removed from V and 3 bases from J, the gap between germline ends came to 18 bases. This chain's CDR3 is CSVEAILAGWDYGYTF. The CDR3 bases are TGCAGCGTTGAAGCCATACTGGCAGGGTGGGACTATGGCTACACCTTC.

The chain employs TRBV5-4 and TRBJ2-3; D is uncertain. V lost 4 bases and J 0 bases, leaving 3 bases between the germline ends. Germline values: CDR1 SGHNT, CDR2 YYREEE (reference sequence). This CDR3 has 12 amino acids. CDR3 sequence reads: CASSLSTDTQYF. As DNA, the CDR3 is TGTGCCAGCAGCCTAAGCACAGATACGCAGTATTTT.

The CDR3 sequence: CASSLRLMNTEAFF. CDR3 nucleotides: TGTGCCAGCAGTTTGCGGCTCATGAACACTGAAGCTTTCTTT. J is TRBJ1-1 and V is TRBV27; no firm D call. The CDR3 contains 14 residues. Germline CDR1 is MNHEY and CDR2 is SMNVEV (reference sequence). Trimming took off 3 bases at V and 0 bases at J, with 8 bases between the two ends.

This chain links TRBV6-1 with TRBJ2-7; 9 bases line up with TRBD2. The germline CDR1 and CDR2 sequences are MNHNS and SASEGT. Unmatched junction bases numbered 7, after V lost 4 bases and J lost 3 bases. There are 15 residues in the CDR3. CDR3 DNA sequence: TGTGCCAGCAGTGTCGGTCGGACTAGCGACTACGAGCAGTACTTC. It translates to CASSVGRTSDYEQYF.

The chain couples TRBV4-2 to TRBJ1-4, with TRBD1 matching 8 bases. Trimming removed 1 base from V and 8 bases from J; junction bases left unmatched: 3. Germline values: CDR1 LGHNA, CDR2 YNFKEQ. CDR3 length equals 14 residues. The CDR3 region is CASSQGDRSEKLFF. Here the CDR3 DNA reads TGTGCCAGCAGCCAAGGGGACAGGAGCGAAAAACTGTTTTTT.

The chain joins TRBV5-4 to TRBJ2-1, with TRBD2 matching 12 bases. With 3 bases clipped from V and 4 bases from J, the junction kept 2 bases outside the gene matches. The CDR3 runs to 15 residues. The germline gives CDR1 SGHNT, CDR2 YYREEE (reference sequence). The CDR3 loop reads CASSSGTSGYNEQFF. CDR3 sequence (DNA): TGTGCCAGCAGCTCCGGGACTAGCGGGTACAATGAGCAGTTCTTC.

J is TRBJ2-3 and V is TRBV4-3; TRBD1 agrees at 10 bases. The germline V gene has CDR1 LGHNA and CDR2 YSLEER. Germline trimming cut 5 bases from V and 3 bases from J; bases unmatched to any gene: 5. This CDR3 comprises 15 residues. The CDR3 nucleotides are TGCGCCAGCAGCGCCCGGGACAGGGGAACAGATACGCAGTATTTT. This encodes CASSARDRGTDTQYF.

The chain combines TRBV14 with TRBJ2-5, with 9 bases identical to TRBD2. Looked up from germline, CDR1 is SGHDN and CDR2 is FVKESK. The V gene end was trimmed by 3 bases and the J gene end by 4 bases; junction bases not matched to a gene: 6. CDR3 length equals 15 residues. In nucleotides, the CDR3 is TGTGCCAGCAGCCACCCAGCGGGGGGTGGAGAGACCCAGTACTTC. Translation gives CASSHPAGGGETQYF.

This sequence joins TRBV5-6 and TRBJ1-4; a weak D match, TRBD1 (5 bases). The CDR3 is 14 amino acids. V dropped 4 bases and J dropped 8 bases, with 15 bases sitting between them. Germline CDR1 and CDR2: SGHDT and YYEEEE. Here the CDR3 reads CASSHGTGKEKLFF. CDR3 coding DNA: TGTGCCAGCAGCCACGGGACTGGGAAGGAAAAACTGTTTTTT.

The chain links TRBV9 to TRBJ2-1; D not resolved. This CDR3 is built from 13 residues. The V and J ends lost 0 bases and 8 bases respectively, with 9 bases between them. Germline values: CDR1 SGDLS, CDR2 YYNGEE. The DNA for the CDR3 is TGTGCCAGCAGCGTAGGGAGTGGTGATGAGCAGTTCTTC. Translating gives CASSVGSGDEQFF.

The rearrangement joins TRBV13 to TRBJ1-1; 7 positions agree with TRBD1. CDR3 length: 17 residues. Germline lookup yields CDR1 PRHDT and CDR2 FYEKMQ (reference sequence). After removal of 5 bases from V and 0 bases from J, the junction contained 12 bases not matched to a gene. CDR3 amino acids: CASSPRKGAKVNTEAFF. CDR3 nucleotides: TGTGCCAGCAGCCCCCGGAAGGGGGCGAAGGTGAACACTGAAGCTTTCTTT.

The chain is built from TRBV28 and TRBJ2-7, with a possible D match to TRBD2 (5 bases). V was pared by 6 bases and J by 7 bases, with 13 bases between. The germline V gene encodes CDR1 MDHEN and CDR2 SYDVKM. This CDR3 comprises 12 residues. For the CDR3, the DNA is TGTGCCAGCAGCCCCCGGCCGGGGGAGCAGTACTTC. Its protein product is CASSPRPGEQYF. The full variable domain, rest sourced from reference TRBV28 and TRBJ2-7, is DVKVTQSSRYLVKRTGEKVFLECVQDMDHENMFWYRQDPGLGLRLIYFSYDVKMKEKGDIPEGYSVSREKKERFSLILESASTNQTSMYLCASSPRPGEQYFGPGTRLTVT.

The gene calls are TRBV7-8 and TRBJ2-1, with TRBD1 matching 7 bases. Germline V CDR1 and CDR2: SGHVS, FQNEAQ. The CDR3 length is 13 residues. The junction had 6 bases not matched to a gene; V was cut back by 10 bases and J by 3 bases. CDR3 DNA: TGTGCCACCTTGGGGACAGACTACAATGAGCAGTTCTTC. It is translated as CATLGTDYNEQFF.

The chain combines TRBV6-1 with TRBJ1-6; unclear D gene. Deletions cut 5 bases from V and 10 bases from J, with 15 bases between. The length of the CDR3 is 14 residues. Germline CDR1 reads MNHNS; CDR2 reads SASEGT. The CDR3 DNA reads as TGTGCCAGCAGTCGACTGAGTGGGAGGTCACCCCTCCACTTT. It is translated as CASSRLSGRSPLHF.

The CDR3 here is CASSLLYNSNQPQHF. The CDR3 DNA is TGTGCCAGCAGTTTATTATACAATAGCAATCAGCCCCAGCATTTT. The chain joins TRBV28 to TRBJ1-5; D is unclear. CDR1 MDHEN and CDR2 SYDVKM come from the germline V gene. V was shortened by 1 base and J by 0 bases, with 7 bases between the two germline ends. This CDR3 is 15 amino acids long.

The count of this clone is one. This rearrangement joins TRBV19 to TRBJ1-6, with D possibly matching TRBD1 (6 bases). CDR1 is LNHDA and CDR2 is SQIVND in the germline V gene (reference sequence). With 4 bases removed from V and 7 bases from J, the gap between germline ends came to 11 bases. The CDR3 contains 14 residues. The CDR3 coding sequence is TGTGCCAGTAGTAGGACAGTGAAGAATTCACCCCTCCACTTT. It translates to CASSRTVKNSPLHF. Full variable domain (rest looked up from reference TRBV19 and TRBJ1-6): DGGITQSPKYLFRKEGQNVTLSCEQNLNHDAMYWYRQDPGQGLRLIYYSQIVNDFQKGDIAEGYSVSREKKESFPLTVTSAQKNPTAFYLCASSRTVKNSPLHFGNGTRLTVT.

CDR3 bases: TGCGCCAGCTTGAGACAGGGCGGTACTGGGGAGACCCAGTACTTC. Translating gives CASLRQGGTGETQYF. The V call is TRBV5-1, the J call TRBJ2-5; TRBD1 matches at 7 bases. Germline lookup yields CDR1 SGHRS and CDR2 YFSETQ. CDR3 length: 15 amino acids. J was trimmed by 5 bases and V by 7 bases; bases with no gene match: 14.

The genes are TRBV5-6 and TRBJ1-4, with TRBD1 matching 8 bases. The CDR3 covers 15 residues. Germline assignment: CDR1 SGHDT and CDR2 YYEEEE. With V trimmed by 0 bases and J by 8 bases, 6 bases remained unmatched. The CDR3 sequence: CASSLAQGAGEKLFF. Here the CDR3 DNA reads TGTGCCAGCAGCTTGGCCCAGGGGGCAGGAGAAAAACTGTTTTTT.

This rearrangement joins TRBV29-1 to TRBJ2-2; D is unclear. The CDR3 length is 14 residues. The germline V and J ends were trimmed by 6 bases and 5 bases, with 16 bases remaining between them. Germline V gives CDR1 SQVTM, CDR2 ANQGSEA. CDR3 in amino acids: CSVRGSAETGELFF. CDR3 coding DNA: TGCAGCGTGCGAGGATCAGCCGAAACCGGGGAGCTGTTTTTT.